The 27 T cell receptor beta chains below all came from one sample that was sequenced in a study of spatial heterogeneity in lung cancer. TCRdb re-analysed the 5' RACE reads in MiXCR, keeping a single row per CDR3 protein. The sample lists 23,000 or so distinct CDR3 sequences, 4.7% occurring once. Documented time point: sample taken at primary tumor resection. The input material, whole RNA from tumor, nontumor lung or frozen PBMC, was sequenced unsorted. The sequencing here drew on PBMCs, taken at surgery. All receptors come from a male donor with early-stage non-small cell lung cancer.

The table lists this clonotype with many counts. The J gene is TRBJ2-5, the V gene TRBV9; weak D call: TRBD1 (6 bases). CDR1 and CDR2 from the germline V gene are SGDLS and YYNGEE. V gave up 2 bases and J gave up 5 bases, with 16 bases separating them. This CDR3 is 15 amino acids long. CDR3 in DNA: TGTGCCAGCAGCGTTTTGGGACAACTCTGGGAGACCCAGTACTTC. Encoded protein: CASSVLGQLWETQYF.

This clonotype was seen repeatedly, ten times or more. The chain is built from TRBV29-1 and TRBJ2-1; D remains ambiguous. Germline assignment: CDR1 SQVTM and CDR2 ANQGSEA. The CDR3 spans 15 residues. V lost 2 bases, J lost 2 bases, and 13 bases lay in between. CDR3 sequence (DNA): TGCAGCGTTGAATCGGACCACGCCCCCTACAATGAGCAGTTCTTC. Translated: CSVESDHAPYNEQFF.

Ten or more counts support this clonotype. This chain uses TRBV5-6 with TRBJ1-5; 10 bases line up with TRBD1. CDR1 and CDR2 from the germline V gene are SGHDT and YYEEEE. The CDR3 is 16 residues long. V lost 3 bases to trimming and J lost 1 base; unmatched junction nucleotides: 4. The CDR3 sequence: CASSSRDRGSNQPQHF. The CDR3, as DNA: TGTGCCAGCAGCTCCCGGGACAGGGGAAGCAATCAGCCCCAGCATTTT.

This clonotype was counted ten times or more. This rearrangement joins TRBV19 to TRBJ1-4, with D unclear. The CDR3 is made up of 14 amino acids. The germline V gene has CDR1 LNHDA and CDR2 SQIVND (reference sequence). V was cut by 10 bases and J by 3 bases, with 15 bases left in between. The chain's CDR3 is CATRRGGANEKLFF. CDR3 nucleotides: TGTGCCACCCGCCGGGGTGGGGCTAATGAAAAACTGTTTTTT.

This clonotype was observed at least ten times. This chain links TRBV5-5 with TRBJ1-2; the D gene is possibly TRBD1 (6 bases). CDR3 size: 19 residues. The germline V gene encodes CDR1 SGHKS and CDR2 YYEKEE (reference sequence). The V gene lost 4 bases and the J gene lost 4 bases, with 29 bases spanning the gap. In DNA form, the CDR3 reads TGTGCCAGCAGCCTTGTGGCTGACAGGTCGCCGCAGGCTTTCTATGGCTACACCTTC. Its protein product is CASSLVADRSPQAFYGYTF.

There are many counts of this clonotype. The V call is TRBV15, the J call TRBJ2-1, with D perhaps matching TRBD1 (7 bases). The germline V gene has CDR1 LNHNV and CDR2 YYDKDF (reference sequence). Trimming shortened V by 0 bases and J by 2 bases, and 14 bases separated the two germline ends. The CDR3 is 17 residues long. As DNA, the CDR3 is TGTGCCACCAGCAGAGATCTAGGCAGGGGGGCCTACAATGAGCAGTTCTTC. Translated, it gives CATSRDLGRGAYNEQFF.

This clonotype came up many times. The chain is built from TRBV20-1 and TRBJ1-6; no firm D call. Trimming stripped 0 bases from V and 7 bases from J, with 19 bases between. The CDR3 is 17 amino acids. CDR1 DFQATT and CDR2 SNEGSKA come from the germline V gene (reference sequence). The CDR3 protein is CSARDPVIGRLNSPLHF. In DNA, the CDR3 is TGCAGTGCTAGAGACCCAGTAATCGGACGGCTCAATTCACCCCTCCACTTT.

This clonotype was observed many times. This chain links TRBV10-3 with TRBJ1-5, with D uncertain. The germline CDR1 and CDR2 sequences are ENHRY and SYGVKD. The CDR3 sequence is 15 residues long. Trimming removed 0 bases from V and 4 bases from J, with 10 bases in between. Here the CDR3 DNA reads TGTGCCATCAGTGAGTCGGAAGAGAGAAATCAGCCCCAGCATTTT. Protein product: CAISESEERNQPQHF.

In this sample, this clonotype turned up many times. The J gene is TRBJ2-2, the V gene TRBV7-2; unclear D gene. V dropped 5 bases and J dropped 0 bases, with 10 bases sitting between them. The CDR3 runs 15 residues. Germline-derived CDR1 and CDR2 are SGHTA and FQGNSA. CDR3 sequence reads: CASSLKRPNTGELFF. CDR3 bases: TGTGCCAGCAGCCTGAAACGTCCGAACACCGGGGAGCTGTTTTTT. Supplemented by reference TRBV7-2 and TRBJ2-2, the full variable domain reads GAGVSQSPSNKVTEKGKDVELRCDPISGHTALYWYRQSLGQGLEFLIYFQGNSAPDKSGLPSDRFSAERTGGSVSTLTIQRTQQEDSAVYLCASSLKRPNTGELFFGEGSRLTVL.

This clonotype is labeled as medium-sized. This chain joins TRBV5-1 and TRBJ1-2; 10 bases fit TRBD1. J gave up 2 bases and V 1 base, and 2 bases lay outside the gene matches. This CDR3 region has 15 residues. Germline-derived CDR1 and CDR2 are SGHRS and YFSETQ. The CDR3 bases are TGCGCCAGCAGCTTGTCGGGACAGGGGAACTATGGCTACACCTTC. It is translated as CASSLSGQGNYGYTF.

This clonotype showed up many times. This chain connects TRBV7-2 to TRBJ2-7; a possible D gene is TRBD1 (6 bases). This CDR3 spans 14 amino acids. Germline CDR1 reads SGHTA; CDR2 reads FQGNSA. V was shortened by 5 bases and J by 0 bases, with 11 bases between the two germline ends. The CDR3 protein is CASSQRTDSYEQYF. The CDR3 DNA is TGTGCCAGCAGCCAACGGACAGACTCCTACGAGCAGTACTTC.

This clonotype showed up many times. V and J are TRBV7-9 and TRBJ1-1, with TRBD1 identical over 7 bases. The CDR3 runs 14 residues. V dropped 1 base and J dropped 4; count of bases not matched to a gene: 3. CDR1 is SEHNR, CDR2 FQNEAQ, per germline (reference sequence). The CDR3 DNA reads as TGTGCCAGCAGCTTAGAGGCAGGGGGCACTGAAGCTTTCTTT. It is translated as CASSLEAGGTEAFF.

This clonotype occurred a few times. The rearrangement uses TRBV10-3 and TRBJ2-1; 11 nucleotides match TRBD2. CDR3 length: 14 residues. Germline CDR1 ENHRY, CDR2 SYGVKD. The trim removed 7 bases at V and 4 bases at J, leaving 3 bases unmatched. This CDR3 is CAIMGLAEYNEQFF. As DNA, the CDR3 is TGTGCCATCATGGGACTAGCGGAGTACAATGAGCAGTTCTTC.

Many counts were recorded for this clonotype. This chain joins TRBV6-5 and TRBJ2-3; 8 bases are a match to TRBD2. This CDR3 contains 17 residues. The V segment lost 6 bases and the J segment 4 bases; nucleotides outside the gene matches: 15. Looked up from germline, CDR1 is MNHEY and CDR2 is SVGAGI. The CDR3 nucleotides read TGTGCCAGCAGGGGGGCCGGGGTAGCGGGGACTCCAGATACGCAGTATTTT. Translated: CASRGAGVAGTPDTQYF.

This clonotype was recorded many times. The genes are TRBV7-2 and TRBJ1-1; 8 positions match TRBD1. There are 16 residues in the CDR3. The germline V gene has CDR1 SGHTA and CDR2 FQGNSA. The V and J ends lost 2 bases and 4 bases, in that order; junction bases with no gene match: 9. CDR3 sequence: CASSLQGQVSSTEAFF. CDR3 bases: TGTGCCAGCAGCTTACAGGGACAGGTATCGAGCACTGAAGCTTTCTTT. Drawing the rest from reference TRBV7-2 and TRBJ1-1, the complete variable domain is GAGVSQSPSNKVTEKGKDVELRCDPISGHTALYWYRQSLGQGLEFLIYFQGNSAPDKSGLPSDRFSAERTGGSVSTLTIQRTQQEDSAVYLCASSLQGQVSSTEAFFGQGTRLTVV.

This clonotype was seen ten or more times. The CDR3 is CASSFKGQGSYEQYF. The CDR3 DNA follows: TGTGCCAGCAGCTTCAAGGGACAGGGTTCCTACGAGCAGTACTTC. The genes are TRBV5-5 and TRBJ2-7, with TRBD1 matching 9 bases. CDR3 size: 15 residues. Germline CDR1 and CDR2: SGHKS and YYEKEE (reference sequence). V shed 2 bases and J 1 base; nucleotides not matched to a gene: 4.

This clonotype qualifies as medium-sized. The chain has TRBV29-1 and TRBJ2-2; TRBD1 might be the D (5 bases). This CDR3 region has 11 residues. Germline CDR1 is SQVTM and CDR2 is ANQGSEA. Between the trimmed V and J ends, which lost 7 bases and 8 bases, there was a span of 11 bases. In nucleotides, the CDR3 is TGCAGCGCCAGGGATGCTGGGGAGCTGTTTTTT. Translated: CSARDAGELFF.

In this sample, this clonotype turned up many times. The chain joins TRBV19 to TRBJ1-1, with a possible D match to TRBD1 (6 bases). The CDR3 sequence is 16 residues long. V was pared by 6 bases and J by 2 bases, with 19 bases between. Per germline, CDR1 LNHDA and CDR2 SQIVND (reference sequence). In DNA, the CDR3 is TGTGCCAGTAGAACGGAGGGGGGGCGTCTTAACACTGAAGCTTTCTTT. This translates into CASRTEGGRLNTEAFF.

This clonotype was observed many times. The chain is built from TRBV5-6 and TRBJ2-7, with D possibly matching TRBD1 (6 bases). The V gene's germline CDR1 is SGHDT and CDR2 YYEEEE. Trimming pared 5 bases from V and 0 bases from J, leaving 12 bases between. The CDR3 has 14 amino acids. CDR3 amino acids: CASSRGTDSYEQYF. In DNA, the CDR3 is TGTGCCAGCAGTAGGGGGACGGACTCCTACGAGCAGTACTTC.

This clonotype appeared many times. This chain connects TRBV6-6 to TRBJ2-2; TRBD1 is a possible D gene (6 bases). Germline assignment: CDR1 MNHNY and CDR2 SVGAGI (reference sequence). Trimming removed 8 bases at V and 5 bases at J, with 9 bases between. The CDR3 runs 12 residues. The CDR3 bases are TGTGCCAGCCAAACAGGGACCGGGGAGCTGTTTTTT. Encoded protein: CASQTGTGELFF.

In its sample, this clonotype was seen many times. The chain carries TRBV6-1 and TRBJ1-5; weak D call: TRBD1 (6 bases). The CDR3 is 14 residues long. The V end lost 4 bases, the J end lost 7 bases, and 14 bases lay between the germline ends. Germline V CDR1 and CDR2: MNHNS, SASEGT. In DNA, the CDR3 is TGTGCCAGCAGTGTTGGGTCAGGGACACAGCCCCAGCATTTT. Its protein is CASSVGSGTQPQHF.

This clonotype was counted many times. The chain carries TRBV5-4 and TRBJ2-3, with a possible D match to TRBD1 (6 bases). There are 15 residues in the CDR3. Germline values: CDR1 SGHNT, CDR2 YYREEE (reference sequence). The V gene lost 3 bases and the J gene lost 6 bases, with 17 bases spanning the gap. The CDR3 DNA follows: TGTGCCAGCAGCTCGACCAAGACAGGACGCGATACGCAGTATTTT. Its protein is CASSSTKTGRDTQYF.

Ten or more counts support this clonotype. This rearrangement joins TRBV11-1 to TRBJ1-1; a weak D match, TRBD1 (6 bases). From germline, CDR1 is SGHAT and CDR2 FQDESV (reference sequence). The CDR3 has 14 amino acids. V lost 4 bases and J 5 bases, leaving 14 bases between the germline ends. Written as DNA, the CDR3 is TGTGCCAGCAGCTCCGGACGAGGGGGAACTGAAGCTTTCTTT. Encoded protein: CASSSGRGGTEAFF.

The CDR3 protein is CASSLPANTEAFF. The CDR3, as DNA: TGTGCCAGCAGCTTACCGGCGAACACTGAAGCTTTCTTT. The chain employs TRBV5-6 and TRBJ1-1; unclear D gene. V dropped 2 bases and J dropped 1 base, with 6 bases sitting between them. This CDR3 has 13 residues. Germline loops: CDR1 SGHDT, CDR2 YYEEEE.

This clonotype was found many times. V and J are TRBV28 and TRBJ1-6; weak D call: TRBD1 (5 bases). CDR3 length: 15 amino acids. Germline CDR1 reads MDHEN; CDR2 reads SYDVKM. The V end was cut by 3 bases, the J end by 10 bases, with 16 bases between. CDR3 loop: CASSFLAGTGSPLHF. The DNA of the CDR3 is TGTGCCAGCAGTTTTCTCGCAGGGACGGGCTCACCCCTCCACTTT. Complete variable domain (other parts from reference TRBV28 and TRBJ1-6): DVKVTQSSRYLVKRTGEKVFLECVQDMDHENMFWYRQDPGLGLRLIYFSYDVKMKEKGDIPEGYSVSREKKERFSLILESASTNQTSMYLCASSFLAGTGSPLHFGNGTRLTVT.

This clonotype was counted many times. This chain uses TRBV18 with TRBJ2-5; D is uncertain. Germline CDR1 reads KGHSH; CDR2 reads LQKENI. V was shortened by 5 bases and J by 0 bases, with 4 bases between the two germline ends. The CDR3 is made up of 12 amino acids. The CDR3 is CASSSYQETQYF. The CDR3 DNA follows: TGTGCCAGCTCATCGTACCAAGAGACCCAGTACTTC.

In this sample, this clonotype turned up many times. This chain connects TRBV5-5 to TRBJ2-3; D unresolved. The CDR3 has 16 residues. The V and J ends lost 0 bases and 4 bases respectively, with 15 bases between them. Germline assignment: CDR1 SGHKS and CDR2 YYEKEE (reference sequence). The CDR3 protein is CASSLEPAPRADTQYF. CDR3 sequence (DNA): TGTGCCAGCAGCTTGGAGCCGGCGCCCCGGGCAGATACGCAGTATTTT.